The T cell receptor (beta chain) under discussion was sequenced for a study of blood T cell repertoires in COVID-19. Turning to the study itself: T cells, B-cell-depleted T cells, or PBMCs supplied cDNA or gDNA.

The germline V gene has CDR1 MNHNS and CDR2 SASEGT. The CDR3 contains 14 residues. The V gene lost 3 bases and the J gene lost 4 bases, with 7 bases spanning the gap. Sequencing was performed with immunoSEQ multiplex PCR; in TCRdb, only in-frame clones are kept and a portion is missing. The sample contains 30,000 to 45,000 clones, approximately 90% of which appear only once. What was sequenced was peripheral blood. The source of this sequence is a human donor in a cohort sampled during active COVID-19. The V and J genes are TRBV6-1 and TRBJ1-6; tentative D call: TRBD1 (5 bases). The CDR3 spells CASSEQGYNSPLHF. DNA for the CDR3: TGTGCCAGCAGTGAGCAGGGATATAATTCACCCCTCCACTTT.